The 5 T cell receptor beta chains below all came from one sample that was sequenced in a study of post-analysis software for immune sequencing data. Findings of the study overall: In patients, TRBV5-6, TRBV5-1 and TRBV20-1 belonged to five or six TRBV segments found more frequently than in controls.

The TCR beta cDNA libraries carried unique molecular identifiers. TCRdb fed the PCR reads into MiXCR, producing one record per CDR3 protein. The sample lists a few hundred thousand distinct CDR3 sequences, about 40% seen once, with around 4.7% in the top ten. These TCRs' antigens remain unknown. Sequencing was carried out using blood. Receptor source: a girl between 5 and 17 years old with multiple sclerosis.

This clonotype occurred many times. V is TRBV5-1 and J is TRBJ2-1, with no clear D. The V gene's germline CDR1 is SGHRS and CDR2 YFSETQ. The ends were cut back, 4 bases at V and 5 bases at J, with 4 bases in the middle. The CDR3 contains 11 residues. The CDR3 reads CASSTDNEQFF. Here the CDR3 DNA reads TGCGCCAGCAGCACAGACAATGAGCAGTTCTTC.

With respect to this clonotype: Likely a read error: the CDR3 ends without its conserved phenylalanine or tryptophan. The chain is built from TRBV7-6 and TRBJ2-1, with 7 nucleotides matching TRBD1. Germline V gene lookup returns CDR1 SGHVS and CDR2 FNYEAQ. After removal of 1 base from V and 5 bases from J, the junction contained 5 bases not matched to a gene. CDR3 length: 15 amino acids. The CDR3 protein is CASSLVETGHNEQFI. The CDR3 DNA follows: TGTGCCAGCAGCTTAGTAGAGACAGGGCACAATGAGCAGTTCATC.

The chain couples TRBV20-1 to TRBJ2-2, with TRBD2 as a possible D gene (7 bases). The V end lost 5 bases, the J end lost 0 bases, and 13 bases lay between the germline ends. The CDR3 has 15 amino acids. Germline assignment: CDR1 DFQATT and CDR2 SNEGSKA (reference sequence). For the CDR3, the DNA is TGCAGTGCTTGGGGGGGGGCCACGAACACCGGGGAGCTGTTTTTT. This sequence encodes CSAWGGATNTGELFF.

Only one count was recorded for this clonotype. The J gene is TRBJ2-7, the V gene TRBV11-2; 9 positions agree with TRBD1. The last part of the DNA fits TRBJ2-5 better; the J call may be wrong. The CDR3 loop spans 15 amino acids. In germline, CDR1 is SGHAT, CDR2 FQNNGV. CDR3 amino acids: CASSLGTGTKGTQYF. Here the CDR3 DNA reads TGTGCCAGCAGCTTGGGGACAGGGACCAAGGGGACCCAGTACTTC.

The chain joins TRBV6-2 or TRBV6-3 to TRBJ1-1; D possibly corresponds to TRBD1 (5 bases). Per germline, CDR1 MNHEY and CDR2 SVGEGT. Trimming took 2 bases from V and 4 from J, leaving 8 bases between them. CDR3 length: 13 residues. CDR3 region: CASSYRGATEAFF. CDR3 DNA: TGTGCCAGCAGTTACAGAGGGGCCACTGAAGCTTTCTTT.